This is a list of T cell receptor beta chains from one sample in a study of blood T cell repertoires in COVID-19. Clones were read by immunoSEQ multiplex PCR, and TCRdb kept only the in-frame ones, dropping some. The sample shows 120,000 or so clones, about 90% of them seen only once. The specimen was peripheral blood. These receptors were taken from a woman in her fifties or sixties with COVID-19, enrolled during active disease. Each CDR3 is given with its conserved first and last residue. A D gene is named only where the DNA matches it firmly.

j_call d_call v_call cdr3_aa
TRBJ2-3 TRBD2 TRBV10-3 CAIRSGGASTDTQYF
TRBJ1-2 . TRBV7-2 CASSLAFPGAGGYTF
TRBJ1-6 . TRBV4-3 CASSQAGGYANSPLHF
TRBJ1-6 . TRBV15 CATSQGRVGSPLHF
TRBJ2-4 . TRBV2 CASSDGADIQYF
TRBJ2-5 TRBD2 TRBV6-5 CASRGTSVSRETQYF
TRBJ2-5 . TRBV3-1/TRBV3-2 CASSQEGLLQETQYF
TRBJ2-7 . TRBV25-1 CASIQHGAYEQYF
TRBJ1-2 . TRBV7-2 CASSQTPLYGYTF
TRBJ1-4 . TRBV5-1 CASSFWAGVGEKLFF
TRBJ2-7 . TRBV7-2 CASSWGDLRGEQYF
TRBJ2-1 TRBD1 TRBV6-5 CAIHPGQGFWDEQFF
TRBJ1-1 . TRBV11-3 CASSLGAANTEAFF
TRBJ2-3 . TRBV9 CASSVAGGLSTDTQYF
TRBJ1-3 . TRBV7-3 CASSLNSGNTIYF
TRBJ2-7 . TRBV15 CATSRDRGSSYEQYF
TRBJ2-5 TRBD2 TRBV5-4 CASSLRLAGGQETQYF
TRBJ1-3 . TRBV12-5 CASGLDAGSGNTIYF
TRBJ1-1 TRBD1 TRBV3-1/TRBV3-2 CASSRTGALLNTEAFF
TRBJ1-2 TRBD1 TRBV3-1/TRBV3-2 CASTRGGRGTNYGYTF
TRBJ2-3 . TRBV30 CAWSVLGTDTQYF
TRBJ1-6 . TRBV2 CASSAQNNSPLHF
TRBJ2-2 . TRBV6-4 CASSAQGNTGELFF
TRBJ1-2 . TRBV7-2 CASTLIHVNYGYTF
TRBJ1-3 . TRBV7-8 CASSPSGLTSGNTIYF
TRBJ2-1 . TRBV5-1 CASSQRDEQFF
TRBJ1-6 TRBD1 TRBV7-2 CASSFPGQGSSPLHF
TRBJ1-1 TRBD1 TRBV4-1 CASSSRQGGGTEAFF
TRBJ2-3 TRBD2 TRBV5-1 CASSLGHRTSGGPDTQYF
TRBJ1-1 . TRBV11-3 CASSLDGDTEAFF
TRBJ1-5 . TRBV28 CASSLRSGSNQPQHF
TRBJ2-5 . TRBV4-3 CASSQDPRHQETQYF
TRBJ2-7 TRBD2 TRBV7-2 CASSLGNPLAGDTYEQYF
TRBJ1-5 TRBD1 TRBV7-8 CASSLVTGGQPQHF
TRBJ1-1 . TRBV9 CASSGPGSGLNTEAFF
TRBJ1-2 TRBD1 TRBV9 CASSVGTGGYGGYTF
TRBJ1-1 . TRBV6-2/TRBV6-3 CASSYFTGRGMNTEAFF
TRBJ1-2 TRBD1 TRBV20-1 CSASRQGARGYTF
TRBJ1-5 TRBD1 TRBV5-4 CASSYFGTGNQPQHF
TRBJ1-1 . TRBV29-1 CSVDSRRGWIMNTEAFF
TRBJ2-7 TRBD1 TRBV6-2/TRBV6-3 CASSYSSDRAKEQYF
TRBJ1-5 . TRBV7-2 CASSLELGLSNQPQHF
TRBJ1-2 TRBD1 TRBV11-2 CASSLDFQGAAGYTF
TRBJ2-3 . TRBV12-5 CASTRGRRTDTQYF
TRBJ1-1 . TRBV7-9 CASSLVQTEAFF
TRBJ2-2 . TRBV10-3 CAIKGGQTGELFF
TRBJ1-1 . TRBV14 CASRQGINTEAFF
TRBJ1-2 . TRBV29-1 CSVEDSGFYGYTF
TRBJ2-1 . TRBV21-1 CASMRGRNEQFF
TRBJ2-2 . TRBV7-3 CASSPRATGELFF
TRBJ1-5 . TRBV19 CASKPLYMGGDNQPQHF
TRBJ1-1 TRBD1 TRBV13 CASSRRMTGGIGDTEAFF
TRBJ2-3 . TRBV27 CASSLRGGTQYF
TRBJ2-1 . TRBV18 CASSQSQSRTSYNEQFF
TRBJ2-2 TRBD2 TRBV5-4 CASSVTSGGGTGELFF
TRBJ1-6 . TRBV3-1/TRBV3-2 CASSLTGGVMNSPLHF
TRBJ1-2 . TRBV5-1 CASRYAYRAVNYGYTF
TRBJ1-2 TRBD1 TRBV5-1 CASSQPDRAYGYTF
TRBJ1-2 TRBD1 TRBV30 CAWSVTGVNYGYTF
TRBJ2-1 TRBD2 TRBV30 CAWSSGGDNEQFF